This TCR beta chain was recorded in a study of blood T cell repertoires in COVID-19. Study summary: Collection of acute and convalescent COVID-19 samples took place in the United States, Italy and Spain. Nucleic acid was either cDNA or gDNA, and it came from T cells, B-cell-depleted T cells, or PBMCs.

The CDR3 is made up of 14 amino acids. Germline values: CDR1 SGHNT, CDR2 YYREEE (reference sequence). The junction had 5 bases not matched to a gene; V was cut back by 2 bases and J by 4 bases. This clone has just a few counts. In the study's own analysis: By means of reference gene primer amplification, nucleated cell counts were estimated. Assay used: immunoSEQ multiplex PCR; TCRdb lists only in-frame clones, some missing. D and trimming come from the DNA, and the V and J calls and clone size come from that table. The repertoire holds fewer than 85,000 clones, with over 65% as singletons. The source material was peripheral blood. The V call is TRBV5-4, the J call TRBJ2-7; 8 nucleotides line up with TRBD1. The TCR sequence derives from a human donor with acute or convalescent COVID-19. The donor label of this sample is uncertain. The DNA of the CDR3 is TGTGCCAGCAGCTTAACAGGGGGTAGGTACGAGCAGTACTTC. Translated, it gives CASSLTGGRYEQYF.